This record concerns one T cell receptor beta chain sequence. The data were taken from a study of cytotoxic CD8 clonotypes in ibrutinib-treated CLL. Sequencing used immunoSEQ multiplex PCR; TCRdb keeps in-frame clones, though not all of them. The profile covers some 290,000 clones, with just under 80% appearing a single time and 5% to 7% taken by the ten largest. CDR3 size: 14 residues. The germline V gene encodes CDR1 SGHTS and CDR2 YDEGEE. V was pared by 3 bases and J by 1 base, with 0 bases of the junction left unmatched. The sequence was obtained from a human donor with chronic lymphocytic leukemia. The chain employs TRBV5-8 and TRBJ2-5; 10 bases fit TRBD1. The sequences come from PBMCs, collected before ibrutinib treatment. As DNA, the CDR3 is TGTGCCAGCAGCTGGACAGGGGGCCAAGAGACCCAGTACTTC. It yields the protein CASSWTGGQETQYF.